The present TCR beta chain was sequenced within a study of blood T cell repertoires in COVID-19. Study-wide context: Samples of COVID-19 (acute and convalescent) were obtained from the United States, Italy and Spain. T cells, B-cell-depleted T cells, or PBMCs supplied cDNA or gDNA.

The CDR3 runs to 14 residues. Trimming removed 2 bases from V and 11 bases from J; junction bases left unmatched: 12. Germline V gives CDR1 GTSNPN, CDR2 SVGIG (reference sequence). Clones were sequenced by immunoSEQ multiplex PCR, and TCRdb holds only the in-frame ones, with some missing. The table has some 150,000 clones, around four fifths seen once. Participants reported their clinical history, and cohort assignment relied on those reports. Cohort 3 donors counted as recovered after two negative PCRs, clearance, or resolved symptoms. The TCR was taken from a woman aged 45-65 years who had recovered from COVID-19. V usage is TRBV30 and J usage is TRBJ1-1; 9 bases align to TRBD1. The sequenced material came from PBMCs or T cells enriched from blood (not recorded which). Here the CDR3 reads CAWSRDRVVGWAFF. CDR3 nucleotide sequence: TGTGCCTGGAGTCGGGACAGGGTGGTCGGTTGGGCTTTCTTT.